The 24 T cell receptor beta chains listed next were all sequenced from one sample in a study of T cell clonality in common variable immunodeficiency. Points from the study as a whole: Reportedly, TCR beta sequences from common variable immunodeficiency showed fewer deletions and N-nucleotide insertions.

The data were produced by immunoSEQ multiplex PCR, yet TCRdb's version contains in-frame clones alone and is incomplete. The counts give 30,000 to 40,000 clones, none of them seen only once; around 6.9% is held by the top ten. The antigens these receptors bind are not known. The specimen was peripheral blood mononuclear cells. These receptors came from a human donor with common variable immunodeficiency.

This clone came up a few times. The CDR3 end is not reached by the read, which stops 3 residues before it; the germline J gene fills it in. This sequence joins TRBV11-1 and TRBJ1-6; D unclear. The CDR3 is 13 residues long. Germline lookup yields CDR1 SGHAT and CDR2 FQDESV (reference sequence). The ends were cut back, 2 bases at V and 5 bases at J, with 4 bases in the middle. Incomplete CDR3 DNA: TGTGCCAGCAGCTTACAGGATAATTCACCC. It translates to CASSLQDNSP. The full CDR3 sequence reads CASSLQDNSPLHF.

This clone was counted many times. The read ends 3 residues shy of where the CDR3 ends; the end is completed using the germline J gene. The V call is TRBV20-1, the J call TRBJ2-4; D may be TRBD1 (5 bases). CDR1 and CDR2 from the germline V gene are DFQATT and SNEGSKA (reference sequence). This CDR3 is built from 14 residues. Trimming took 5 bases from V and 0 from J, leaving 11 bases between them. The sequenced part of the CDR3 DNA is TGCAGTGCTCCGGACAATTTAGCCAAAAACATT. Its protein is CSAPDNLAKNI. The full CDR3 protein reads CSAPDNLAKNIQYF.

This clone has only a few counts. The read finishes 3 residues shy of the CDR3 end, and the germline J gene is used to complete it. V usage is TRBV19 and J usage is TRBJ2-6, with D possibly TRBD2 on 5 matching bases. V lost 3 bases and J lost 0, with 6 bases in between. Looked up from germline, CDR1 is LNHDA and CDR2 is SQIVND (reference sequence). The CDR3 has 15 residues. CDR3 residues: CASSIDYSGANVLTF. The sequenced CDR3 bases are TGTGCCAGTAGTATCGACTACTCTGGGGCCAACGTC.

In this sample, this clone turned up a few times. The read is 3 residues too short to cover the CDR3 end, so that end is filled in from the germline J gene. The chain joins TRBV5-6 to TRBJ2-7; D unclear. The CDR3 length is 15 residues. CDR1 and CDR2 (germline): SGHDT, YYEEEE. The V and J ends lost 4 bases and 6 bases respectively, with 20 bases between them. Here the CDR3 reads CASSPLMTAVREQYF. The sequenced CDR3 bases are TGTGCCAGCAGCCCCTTAATGACTGCGGTTCGCGAG.

The sample holds many counts of this clone. The DNA ends 3 residues before the CDR3 does, and the rest of the CDR3 is filled in from the germline J gene. This chain links TRBV5-1 with TRBJ2-7; 8 positions match TRBD1. CDR1 and CDR2 (germline): SGHRS, YFSETQ. The CDR3 runs to 15 residues. Trimming at V came to 0 bases and at J to 4 bases, leaving 6 bases not matched to a gene. The CDR3 DNA, read in part, is TGCGCCAGCAGCTTGGTGCCAGGGGGCATATACGAG. Amino acid sequence: CASSLVPGGIYE. The whole CDR3 sequence reads CASSLVPGGIYEQYF.

This clone occurred many times. The sequence runs out 3 residues before the end of the CDR3; the remainder is reconstructed from the germline J gene. The rearrangement uses TRBV30 and TRBJ2-7; no reliable D call. The length of the CDR3 is 11 residues. The V end was cut by 5 bases, the J end by 4 bases, with 9 bases between. The V gene's germline CDR1 is GTSNPN and CDR2 SVGIG (reference sequence). The CDR3 reads CAWDSAYEQYF. The DNA read from the CDR3 is TGTGCCTGGGATTCCGCGTACGAG.

Remarks on this clone: The CDR3 goes on 3 residues after the read ends, and that part is filled in from the germline J gene. This chain uses TRBV30 with TRBJ1-2; perhaps TRBD1 as D (6 bases). The germline V gene has CDR1 GTSNPN and CDR2 SVGIG (reference sequence). This CDR3 has 14 residues. Trimming shortened V by 2 bases and J by 5 bases, and 15 bases separated the two germline ends. CDR3 amino acids: CAWSNRVNSYGYTF. The part of the CDR3 DNA that was read is TGTGCCTGGAGTAACAGGGTAAACTCTTATGGC. The full variable domain, in which reference TRBV30 and TRBJ1-2 provide the parts outside the CDR3, is SQTIHQWPATLVQPVGSPLSLECTVEGTSNPNLYWYRQAAGRGLQLLFYSVGIGQISSEVPQNLSASRPQDRQFILSSKKLLLSDSGFYLCAWSNRVNSYGYTFGSGTRLTVV.

This clone was counted ten times or more. CDR3 DNA, as far as it was read: TGTGCCAGCAGCTTAATCGGACTTAACTATGGC. Its translation: CASSLIGLNYG. The whole CDR3 region reads CASSLIGLNYGYTF. The rearrangement joins TRBV11-3 to TRBJ1-2; D gene ambiguous. The read is 3 residues too short to cover the CDR3 end, so that end is filled in from the germline J gene. This CDR3 is built from 14 residues. The germline CDR1 and CDR2 sequences are SGHNT and YENEEA. The V end lost 2 bases, the J end lost 1 base, and 8 bases lay between the germline ends. The whole variable domain, remainder taken from reference TRBV11-3 and TRBJ1-2, is EAGVVQSPRYKIIEKKQPVAFWCNPISGHNTLYWYLQNLGQGPELLIRYENEEAVDDSQLPKDRFSAERLKGVDSTLKIQPAELGDSAVYLCASSLIGLNYGYTFGSGTRLTVV.

This clone was seen at least ten times. The read terminates 3 residues ahead of where the CDR3 ends, so the germline J gene completes it. This sequence joins TRBV6-2 or TRBV6-3 and TRBJ2-4; no firm D call. Trimming stripped 5 bases from V and 0 bases from J, with 5 bases between. CDR1 is MNHEY and CDR2 is SVGEGT in the germline V gene. The length of the CDR3 is 13 residues. The CDR3 protein is CASSRLAKNIQYF. CDR3 DNA, as far as it was read: TGTGCCAGCAGTCGACTAGCCAAAAACATT.

At least ten counts were recorded for this clone. The read comes to an end 3 residues before the CDR3 does, leaving the germline J gene to fill in the end. V usage is TRBV5-1 and J usage is TRBJ2-1, with a tentative D call TRBD2 (6 bases). The V end lost 1 base, the J end lost 0 bases, and 14 bases lay between the germline ends. The CDR3 covers 17 residues. Germline-derived CDR1 and CDR2 are SGHRS and YFSETQ. The chain's CDR3 is CASSLSGAGGSYNEQFF. Incomplete CDR3 DNA: TGCGCCAGCAGCTTGTCGGGAGCGGGCGGCTCCTACAATGAG.

A remark on this clone: Sequencing ends 3 residues short of the CDR3 end; the germline J gene provides the rest. The chain carries TRBV7-2 and TRBJ2-5; TRBD1 aligns across 9 bases. The V gene's germline CDR1 is SGHTA and CDR2 FQGNSA. Trimming took 5 bases from V and 5 from J; bases not matched to a gene: 9. This CDR3 is built from 15 residues. Incomplete CDR3 DNA: TGTGCCAGCAGCCGCAACAGGGGGCGTGGGGAGACC. Translated, it gives CASSRNRGRGET. The whole CDR3 sequence reads CASSRNRGRGETQYF.

Comment on this clone: The read falls 3 residues short of the CDR3 end, and the missing part is taken from the germline J gene. This chain links TRBV13 with TRBJ1-2; maybe TRBD1 (5 bases). The germline V and J ends were trimmed by 5 bases and 5 bases, with 18 bases remaining between them. The CDR3 extends over 15 amino acids. CDR1 and CDR2 (germline): PRHDT, FYEKMQ (reference sequence). The CDR3 here is CASSETKTVNYGYTF. The part of the CDR3 DNA that was read is TGTGCCAGCAGCGAGACCAAGACAGTCAATTATGGC.

Note on this clone: Read sequence stops 3 residues before the CDR3 end, and the germline J gene provides the missing end. The chain is built from TRBV6-1 and TRBJ2-7; D remains unclear. The V and J ends lost 1 base and 3 bases respectively, with 10 bases between them. In germline, CDR1 is MNHNS, CDR2 SASEGT. CDR3 length equals 14 residues. CDR3 sequence: CASSEGRSFYEQYF. The sequenced part of the CDR3 DNA is TGTGCCAGCAGTGAAGGCAGGTCGTTCTACGAG.

The sample holds a few counts of this clone. The missing CDR3 end, 3 residues past where the read stops, is filled in from the germline J gene. The rearrangement links TRBV2 to TRBJ2-7, with 11 nucleotides matching TRBD1. This CDR3 has 17 amino acids. Trimming cost V 5 bases and J 0 bases; bases outside gene matches: 9. Germline CDR1 and CDR2: SNHLY and FYNNEI. The CDR3 DNA, read in part, is TGTGCCAGCAGTTACAGGACAGGGGGCCCCGACTCCTACGAG. Protein: CASSYRTGGPDSYE. From start to end, the CDR3 is CASSYRTGGPDSYEQYF. The full variable domain, completed using reference TRBV2 and TRBJ2-7, is EPEVTQTPSHQVTQMGQEVILRCVPISNHLYFYWYRQILGQKVEFLVSFYNNEISEKSEIFDDQFSVERPDGSNFTLKIRSTKLEDSAMYFCASSYRTGGPDSYEQYFGPGTRLTVT.

Many counts were recorded for this clone. The sequenced part of the CDR3 DNA is TGTGCCAGCAGCTTCCGGACAGGGGATGGC. As protein: CASSFRTGDG. The entire CDR3 is CASSFRTGDGYTF. This chain links TRBV3-1 (or the pseudogene TRBV3-2) with TRBJ1-2; 9 positions agree with TRBD1. The sequenced fragment ends 3 residues before the CDR3 boundary, so the rest is inferred from the germline J gene. Germline V gives CDR1 LGHDT, CDR2 YNNKEL (reference sequence). Trimming took 5 bases from V and 6 from J; bases not matched to a gene: 4. This CDR3 has 13 amino acids.

A note on this clone: From the germline J gene comes the end of the CDR3, since the read stops 3 residues before it. This chain joins TRBV7-2 and TRBJ2-7; 9 bases agree with TRBD2. V shed 4 bases, J shed 3 bases, and the junction held 7 bases outside the gene matches. Germline CDR1 and CDR2: SGHTA and FQGNSA. This CDR3 contains 15 residues. Partial CDR3 DNA: TGTGCCAGCAGCTACACCGGGACTAGCAGCTACGAG. Translated, it gives CASSYTGTSSYE. In full, the CDR3 reads CASSYTGTSSYEQYF.

This clone was observed at least ten times. CDR3 bases read: TGCAGTGCTAGGTGGGACAGGGGCACAGATACG. The encoded protein is CSARWDRGTDT. The entire CDR3 is CSARWDRGTDTQYF. The genes are TRBV20-1 and TRBJ2-3; 9 nucleotides line up with TRBD1. Read sequence stops 3 residues before the CDR3 end, and the germline J gene provides the missing end. Germline V gene sequence: CDR1 DFQATT, CDR2 SNEGSKA (reference sequence). V gave up 3 bases and J gave up 1 base; unmatched junction bases: 2. The CDR3 consists of 14 residues.

This clone was observed many times. The read gets to within 3 residues of the CDR3 end, and the germline J gene fills in the rest. The V gene is TRBV29-1, the J gene TRBJ1-2; no firm D call. The CDR3 has 11 residues. In germline, CDR1 is SQVTM, CDR2 ANQGSEA. The V end was cut by 7 bases, the J end by 0 bases, with 6 bases between. This CDR3 reads CSAVSNYGYTF. The CDR3 bases that were read are TGCAGCGCTGTATCTAACTATGGC. The full variable domain, its missing parts supplied by reference TRBV29-1 and TRBJ1-2, is SAVISQKPSRDICQRGTSLTIQCQVDSQVTMMFWYRQQPGQSLTLIATANQGSEATYESGFVIDKFPISRPNLTFSTLTVSNMSPEDSSIYLCSAVSNYGYTFGSGTRLTVV.

Only a few counts were recorded for this clone. Coverage ceases 3 residues before the CDR3 finishes, and the germline J gene fills in the end. V and J are TRBV7-6 and TRBJ1-1; D is possibly TRBD1 (5 bases). Trimming removed 2 bases at V and 4 bases at J, with 11 bases between. This CDR3 has 14 amino acids. Germline V gives CDR1 SGHVS, CDR2 FNYEAQ. The CDR3 spells CASSLTQGSTEAFF. CDR3 DNA, as far as it was read: TGTGCCAGCAGCTTAACCCAGGGAAGCACTGAA.

This clone was detected ten times or more. From the germline J gene comes the end of the CDR3, since the read stops 3 residues before it. This chain joins TRBV11-2 and TRBJ1-1; the match to TRBD1 covers 8 bases. The V gene end was trimmed by 0 bases and the J gene end by 4 bases; junction bases not matched to a gene: 4. CDR1 is SGHAT, CDR2 FQNNGV, per germline. CDR3 size: 15 residues. The sequenced CDR3 bases are TGTGCCAGCAGCTTAGAGACCACAGGGGGCACTGAA. Protein sequence: CASSLETTGGTE. In full, the CDR3 is CASSLETTGGTEAFF.

This clone was detected many times. The sequenced fragment ends 3 residues before the CDR3 boundary, so the rest is inferred from the germline J gene. The chain employs TRBV18 and TRBJ2-2; TRBD2 agrees at 12 bases. The CDR3 spans 17 residues. CDR1 and CDR2 (germline): KGHSH, LQKENI. V was pared by 3 bases and J by 2 bases, with 4 bases of the junction left unmatched. The CDR3 is CASSPPGLAGNTGELFF. CDR3 DNA (partial): TGTGCCAGCTCACCTCCCGGACTAGCGGGAAACACCGGGGAG.

This clone was counted only a few times. With the read ending 3 residues before the CDR3 end, the germline J gene is used to fill in that end. The V gene is TRBV6-2 or TRBV6-3, the J gene TRBJ2-7; the match to TRBD1 covers 7 bases. The CDR3 covers 13 residues. Germline V lookup: CDR1 MNHEY, CDR2 SVGEGT. Trimming removed 8 bases from V and 3 bases from J; junction bases left unmatched: 7. The CDR3: CASSSGQLYEQYF. The sequenced CDR3 bases are TGTGCCAGCTCTTCGGGACAGCTCTACGAG.

The table lists this clone with a few counts. The read stops 3 residues short of the end of the CDR3; the missing end is completed from the germline J gene. The J gene is TRBJ2-3, the V gene TRBV7-9; D is perhaps TRBD1 or TRBD2 (6 bases each). CDR1 is SEHNR, CDR2 FQNEAQ, per germline (reference sequence). CDR3 length: 15 amino acids. Trimming left V 7 bases short and J 0 bases short, with 14 bases between. The CDR3 reads CASNLGGGSTDTQYF. Incomplete CDR3 DNA: TGTGCCAGCAACCTCGGAGGGGGAAGCACAGATACG.

To note about this clone: The CDR3 end falls 3 residues outside the read, so it is completed with the germline J gene. The gene calls are TRBV20-1 and TRBJ1-6; maybe TRBD1 (6 bases). The CDR3 sequence is 13 residues long. Germline CDR1 and CDR2: DFQATT and SNEGSKA (reference sequence). The germline V and J ends were trimmed by 4 bases and 8 bases, with 12 bases remaining between them. CDR3 region: CSAKGGRDSPLHF. The CDR3 DNA, read in part, is TGCAGTGCTAAGGGGGGGCGTGATTCACCC.